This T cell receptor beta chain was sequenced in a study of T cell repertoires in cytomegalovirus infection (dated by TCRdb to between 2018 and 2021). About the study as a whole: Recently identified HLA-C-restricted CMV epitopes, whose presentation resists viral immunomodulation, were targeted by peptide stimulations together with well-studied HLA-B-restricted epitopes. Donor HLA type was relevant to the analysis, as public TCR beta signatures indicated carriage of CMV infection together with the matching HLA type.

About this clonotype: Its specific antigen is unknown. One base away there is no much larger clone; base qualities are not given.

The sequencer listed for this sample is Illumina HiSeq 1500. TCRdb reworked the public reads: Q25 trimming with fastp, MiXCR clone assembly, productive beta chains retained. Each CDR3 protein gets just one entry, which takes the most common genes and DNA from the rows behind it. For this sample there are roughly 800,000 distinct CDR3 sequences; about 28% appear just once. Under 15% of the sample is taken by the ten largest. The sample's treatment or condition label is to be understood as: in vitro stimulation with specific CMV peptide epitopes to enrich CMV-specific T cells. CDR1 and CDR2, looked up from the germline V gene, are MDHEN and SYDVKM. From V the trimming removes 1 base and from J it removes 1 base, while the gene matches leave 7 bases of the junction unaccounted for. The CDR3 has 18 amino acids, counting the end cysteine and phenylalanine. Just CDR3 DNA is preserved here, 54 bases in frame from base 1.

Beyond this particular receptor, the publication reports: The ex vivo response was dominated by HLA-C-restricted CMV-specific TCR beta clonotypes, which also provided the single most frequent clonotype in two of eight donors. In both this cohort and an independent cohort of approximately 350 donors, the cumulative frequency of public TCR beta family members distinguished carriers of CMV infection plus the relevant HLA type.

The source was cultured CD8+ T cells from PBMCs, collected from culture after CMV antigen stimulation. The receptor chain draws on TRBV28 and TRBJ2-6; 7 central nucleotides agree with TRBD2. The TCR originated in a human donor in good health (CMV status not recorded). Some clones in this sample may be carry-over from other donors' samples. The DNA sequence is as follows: TGTGCCAGCAGTTTATACGGGGGGTGGATTTCTGGGGCCAACGTCCTGACTTTC. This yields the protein CASSLYGGWISGANVLTF.